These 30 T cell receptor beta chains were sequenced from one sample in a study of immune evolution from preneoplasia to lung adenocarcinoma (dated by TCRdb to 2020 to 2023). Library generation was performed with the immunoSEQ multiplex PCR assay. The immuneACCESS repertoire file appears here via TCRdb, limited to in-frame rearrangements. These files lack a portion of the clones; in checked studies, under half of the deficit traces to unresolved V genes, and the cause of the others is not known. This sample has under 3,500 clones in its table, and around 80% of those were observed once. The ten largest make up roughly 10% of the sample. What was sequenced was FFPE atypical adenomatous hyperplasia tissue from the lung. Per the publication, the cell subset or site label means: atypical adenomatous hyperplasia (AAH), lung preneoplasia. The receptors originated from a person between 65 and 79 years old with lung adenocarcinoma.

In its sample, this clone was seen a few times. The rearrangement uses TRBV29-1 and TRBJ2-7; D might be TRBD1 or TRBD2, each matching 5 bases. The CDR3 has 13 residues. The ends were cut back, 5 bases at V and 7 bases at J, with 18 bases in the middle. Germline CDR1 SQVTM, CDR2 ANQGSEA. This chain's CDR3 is CSVSGTVPGEQYF. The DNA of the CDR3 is TGCAGCGTTTCCGGGACGGTTCCGGGGGAGCAGTACTTC.

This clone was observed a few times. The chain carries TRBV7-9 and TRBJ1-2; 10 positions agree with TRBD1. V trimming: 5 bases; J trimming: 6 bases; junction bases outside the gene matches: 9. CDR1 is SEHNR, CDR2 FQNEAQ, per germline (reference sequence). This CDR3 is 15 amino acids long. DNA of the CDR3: TGTGCCAGCAGCCCCCGGACGACAGGGGGCCATGGCTACACCTTC. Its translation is CASSPRTTGGHGYTF. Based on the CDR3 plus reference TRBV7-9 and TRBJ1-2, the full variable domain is DTGVSQNPRHKITKRGQNVTFRCDPISEHNRLYWYRQTLGQGPEFLTYFQNEAQLEKSRLLSDRFSAERPKGSFSTLEIQRTEQGDSAMYLCASSPRTTGGHGYTFGSGTRLTVV.

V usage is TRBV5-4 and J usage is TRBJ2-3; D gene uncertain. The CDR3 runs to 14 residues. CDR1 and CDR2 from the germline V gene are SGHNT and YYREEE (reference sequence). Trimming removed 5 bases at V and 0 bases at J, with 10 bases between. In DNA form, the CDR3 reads TGTGCCAGCAGTTGGAGCGACAGCACAGATACGCAGTATTTT. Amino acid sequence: CASSWSDSTDTQYF.

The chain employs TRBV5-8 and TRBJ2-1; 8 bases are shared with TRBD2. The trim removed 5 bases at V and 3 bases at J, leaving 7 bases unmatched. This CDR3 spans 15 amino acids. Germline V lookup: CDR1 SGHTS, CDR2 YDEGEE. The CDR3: CASRELADIYNEQFF. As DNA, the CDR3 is TGTGCCAGCAGGGAACTAGCGGATATCTACAATGAGCAGTTCTTC.

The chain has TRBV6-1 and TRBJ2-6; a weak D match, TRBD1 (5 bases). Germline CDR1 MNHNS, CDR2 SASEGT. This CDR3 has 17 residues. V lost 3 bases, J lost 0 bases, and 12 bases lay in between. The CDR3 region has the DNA TGTGCCAGCAGTGACAGGGTCTATAGCTCTGGGGCCAACGTCCTGACTTTC. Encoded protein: CASSDRVYSSGANVLTF.

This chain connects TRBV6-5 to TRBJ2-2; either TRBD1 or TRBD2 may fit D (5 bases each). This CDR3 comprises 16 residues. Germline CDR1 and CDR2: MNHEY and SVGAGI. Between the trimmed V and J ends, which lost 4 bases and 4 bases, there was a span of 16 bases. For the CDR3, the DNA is TGTGCCAGCAGTTGGGGGTGGGGCCGCGGCACCGGGGAGCTGTTTTTT. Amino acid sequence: CASSWGWGRGTGELFF.

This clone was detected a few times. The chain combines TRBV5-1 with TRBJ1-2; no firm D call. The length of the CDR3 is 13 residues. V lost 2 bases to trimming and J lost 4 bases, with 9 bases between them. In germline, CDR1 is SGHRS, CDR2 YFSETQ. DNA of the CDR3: TGCGCCAGCAGCTTCGACGGTTCCTATGGCTACACCTTC. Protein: CASSFDGSYGYTF.

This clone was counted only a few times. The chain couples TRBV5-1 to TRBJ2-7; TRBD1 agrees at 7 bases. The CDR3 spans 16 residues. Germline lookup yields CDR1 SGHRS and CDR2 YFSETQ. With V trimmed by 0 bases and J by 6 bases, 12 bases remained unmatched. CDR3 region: CASSLVLWTGDTEQYF. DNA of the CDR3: TGCGCCAGCAGCTTGGTTCTTTGGACAGGAGACACCGAGCAGTACTTC.

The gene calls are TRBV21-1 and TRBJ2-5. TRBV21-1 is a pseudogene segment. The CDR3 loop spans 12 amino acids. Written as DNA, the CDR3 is TGTGCCAGCAGCGCTTCTTTGGGGGAGCAGTACTTC. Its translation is CASSASLGEQYF.

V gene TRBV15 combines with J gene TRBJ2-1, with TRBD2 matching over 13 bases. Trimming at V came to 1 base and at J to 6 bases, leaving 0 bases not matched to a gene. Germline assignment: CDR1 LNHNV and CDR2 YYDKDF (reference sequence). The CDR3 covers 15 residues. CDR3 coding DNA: TGTGCCACCAGCAGAGGGACTAGCGGGAGCAATGAGCAGTTCTTC. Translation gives CATSRGTSGSNEQFF.

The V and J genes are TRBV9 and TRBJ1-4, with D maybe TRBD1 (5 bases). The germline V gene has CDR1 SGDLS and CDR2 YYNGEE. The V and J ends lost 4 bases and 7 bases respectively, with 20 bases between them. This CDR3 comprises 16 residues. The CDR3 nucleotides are TGTGCCAGCAGCACCCAAGCAGGCGTCGGGGGTGAAAAACTGTTTTTT. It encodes CASSTQAGVGGEKLFF.

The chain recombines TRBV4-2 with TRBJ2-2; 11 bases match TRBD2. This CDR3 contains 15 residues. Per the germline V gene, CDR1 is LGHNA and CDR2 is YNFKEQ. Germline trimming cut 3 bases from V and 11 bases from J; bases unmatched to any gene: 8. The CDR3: CASSHLSSGRLELFF. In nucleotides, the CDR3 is TGTGCCAGCAGCCACCTATCTAGCGGGAGGTTAGAGCTGTTTTTT.

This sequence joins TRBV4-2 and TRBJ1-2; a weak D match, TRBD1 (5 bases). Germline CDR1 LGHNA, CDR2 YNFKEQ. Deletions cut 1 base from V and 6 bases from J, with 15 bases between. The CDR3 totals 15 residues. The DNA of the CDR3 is TGTGCCAGCAGCCAAGCCCTAGGGGACTTAAATGGCTACACCTTC. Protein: CASSQALGDLNGYTF.

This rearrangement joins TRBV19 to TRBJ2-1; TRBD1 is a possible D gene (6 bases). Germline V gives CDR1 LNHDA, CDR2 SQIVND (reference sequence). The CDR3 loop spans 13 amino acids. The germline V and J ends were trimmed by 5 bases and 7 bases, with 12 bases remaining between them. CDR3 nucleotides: TGTGCCAGTAGTCCCGAAACAGGGAATGAGCAGTTCTTC. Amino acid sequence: CASSPETGNEQFF.

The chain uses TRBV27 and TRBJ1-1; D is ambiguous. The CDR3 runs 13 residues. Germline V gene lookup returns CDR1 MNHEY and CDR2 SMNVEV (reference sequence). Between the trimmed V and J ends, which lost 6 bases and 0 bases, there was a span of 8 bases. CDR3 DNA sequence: TGTGCCAGCAGGAACGACTTGAACACTGAAGCTTTCTTT. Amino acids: CASRNDLNTEAFF.

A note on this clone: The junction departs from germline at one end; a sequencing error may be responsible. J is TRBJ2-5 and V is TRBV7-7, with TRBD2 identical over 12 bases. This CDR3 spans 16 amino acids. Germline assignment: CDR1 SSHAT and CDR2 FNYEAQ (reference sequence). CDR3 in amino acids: CASSLAPGLAGETQYF. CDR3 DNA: TGTGCTAGCAGCTTAGCGCCGGGACTAGCGGGAGAGACCCAGTACTTC.

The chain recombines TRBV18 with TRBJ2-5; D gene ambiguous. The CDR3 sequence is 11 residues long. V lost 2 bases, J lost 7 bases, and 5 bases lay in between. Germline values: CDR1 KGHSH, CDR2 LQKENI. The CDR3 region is CASSPERTQYF. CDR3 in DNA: TGTGCCAGCTCACCAGAAAGGACCCAGTACTTC.

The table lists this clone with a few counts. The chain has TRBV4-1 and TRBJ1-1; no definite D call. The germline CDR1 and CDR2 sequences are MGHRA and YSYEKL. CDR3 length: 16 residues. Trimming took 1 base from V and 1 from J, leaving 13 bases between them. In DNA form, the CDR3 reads TGCGCCAGCAGCCAAGTAAGTGGCTTGGCGAACACTGAAGCTTTCTTT. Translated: CASSQVSGLANTEAFF.

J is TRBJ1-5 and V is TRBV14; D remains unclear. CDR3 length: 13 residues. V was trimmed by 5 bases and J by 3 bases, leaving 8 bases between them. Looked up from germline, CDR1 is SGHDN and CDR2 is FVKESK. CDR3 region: CASSGQTNQPQHF. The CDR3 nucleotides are TGTGCCAGCAGCGGCCAGACCAATCAGCCCCAGCATTTT.

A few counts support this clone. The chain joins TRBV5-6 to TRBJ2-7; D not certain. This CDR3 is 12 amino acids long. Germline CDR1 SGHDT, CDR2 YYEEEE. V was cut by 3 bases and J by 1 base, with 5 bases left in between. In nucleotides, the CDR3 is TGTGCCAGCAGCTCCCTATCCTACGAGCAGTACTTC. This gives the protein CASSSLSYEQYF.

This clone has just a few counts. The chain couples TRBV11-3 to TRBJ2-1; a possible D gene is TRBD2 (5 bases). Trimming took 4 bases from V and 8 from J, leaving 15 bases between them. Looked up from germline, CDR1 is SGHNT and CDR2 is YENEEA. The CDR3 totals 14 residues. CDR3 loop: CASSSDGGSHEQFF. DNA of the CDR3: TGTGCCAGCAGCTCGGATGGAGGATCGCATGAGCAGTTCTTC.

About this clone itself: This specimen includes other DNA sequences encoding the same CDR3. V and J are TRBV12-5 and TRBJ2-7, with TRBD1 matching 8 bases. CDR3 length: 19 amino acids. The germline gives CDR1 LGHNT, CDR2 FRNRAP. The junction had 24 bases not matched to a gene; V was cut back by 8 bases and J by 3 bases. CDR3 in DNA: TGTGCTAGTCCCACGCCTGGACAGGGTCACCAGGAGGGTTACTACGAGCAGTACTTC. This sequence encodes CASPTPGQGHQEGYYEQYF.

Here the CDR3 DNA reads TGCAGCGTTGGGAGGACAGTTGCGTTGACTGAAGCTTTCTTT. It is translated as CSVGRTVALTEAFF. The chain couples TRBV29-1 to TRBJ1-1; possible D gene TRBD1, 6 bases. The germline CDR1 and CDR2 sequences are SQVTM and ANQGSEA. The CDR3 extends over 14 amino acids. Trimming stripped 4 bases from V and 5 bases from J, with 17 bases between.

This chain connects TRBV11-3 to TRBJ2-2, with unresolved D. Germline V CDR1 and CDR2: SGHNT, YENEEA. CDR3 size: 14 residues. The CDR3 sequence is CATNESPNTGELFF. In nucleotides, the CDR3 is TGTGCGACCAACGAGTCTCCGAACACCGGGGAGCTGTTTTTT. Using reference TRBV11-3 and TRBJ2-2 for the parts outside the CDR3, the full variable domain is EAGVVQSPRYKIIEKKQPVAFWCNPISGHNTLYWYLQNLGQGPELLIRYENEEAVDDSQLPKDRFSAERLKGVDSTLKIQPAELGDSAVYLCATNESPNTGELFFGEGSRLTVL.

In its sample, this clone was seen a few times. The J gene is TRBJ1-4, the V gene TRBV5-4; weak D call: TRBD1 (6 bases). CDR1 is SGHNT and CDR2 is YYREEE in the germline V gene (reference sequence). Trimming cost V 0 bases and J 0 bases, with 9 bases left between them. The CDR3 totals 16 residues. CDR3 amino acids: CASSLGQGPTNEKLFF. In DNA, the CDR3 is TGTGCCAGCAGCTTGGGGCAGGGGCCAACTAATGAAAAACTGTTTTTT.

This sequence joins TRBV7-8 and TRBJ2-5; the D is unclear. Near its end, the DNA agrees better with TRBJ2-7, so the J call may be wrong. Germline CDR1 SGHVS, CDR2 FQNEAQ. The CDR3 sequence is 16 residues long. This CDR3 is CASSLVQASPSYEQYF. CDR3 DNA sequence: TGTGCCAGCAGCTTAGTTCAGGCTAGTCCCTCCTACGAGCAGTACTTC.

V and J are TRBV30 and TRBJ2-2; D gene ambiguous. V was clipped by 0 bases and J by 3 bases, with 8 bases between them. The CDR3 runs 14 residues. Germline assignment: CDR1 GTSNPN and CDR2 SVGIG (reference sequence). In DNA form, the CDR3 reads TGTGCCTGGAGTGTTACGCTGCACACCGGGGAGCTGTTTTTT. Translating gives CAWSVTLHTGELFF.

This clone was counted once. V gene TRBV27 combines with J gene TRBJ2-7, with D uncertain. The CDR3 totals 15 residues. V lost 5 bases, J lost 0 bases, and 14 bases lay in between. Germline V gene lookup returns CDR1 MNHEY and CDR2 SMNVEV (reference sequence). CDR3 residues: CASSPTRYSSYEQYF. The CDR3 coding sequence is TGTGCCAGCAGTCCCACCCGGTACAGCTCCTACGAGCAGTACTTC.

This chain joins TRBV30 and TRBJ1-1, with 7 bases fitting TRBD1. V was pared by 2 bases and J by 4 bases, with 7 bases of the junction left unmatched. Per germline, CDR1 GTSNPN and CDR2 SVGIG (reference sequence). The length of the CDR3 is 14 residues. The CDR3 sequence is CAWSPTGYSTEAFF. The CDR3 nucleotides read TGTGCCTGGAGTCCGACAGGGTATAGCACTGAAGCTTTCTTT.

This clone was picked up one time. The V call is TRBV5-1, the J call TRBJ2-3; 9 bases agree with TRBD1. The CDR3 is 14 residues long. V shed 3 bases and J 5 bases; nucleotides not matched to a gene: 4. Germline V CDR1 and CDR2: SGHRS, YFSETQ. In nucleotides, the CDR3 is TGCGCCAGCAGCTCGGGACAGGGAGGAGATACGCAGTATTTT. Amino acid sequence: CASSSGQGGDTQYF.